This T cell receptor beta chain was captured in a study of T-cell reconstitution after alpha-beta-depleted transplantation in children. Findings of the study overall: In patients about two months after transplant, alpha-beta T cells reportedly arose from several hundred expanded graft clones. Surviving recipient T cells and thymic progenitors produced the high day-60 TCRbeta diversity seen in some patients. T cells produced anew were the main source of T-cell counts and diversity one year after transplant.

A TCRbeta library incorporating unique molecular identifiers was prepared. Each CDR3 protein gets one entry after TCRdb re-called the PCR reads with MiXCR. Here the sample spans around 700,000 distinct CDR3 sequences, under 15% being singletons. Comments on this clonotype: What it binds is not known.

There are 15 residues in the CDR3. Germline assignment: CDR1 LGHDT and CDR2 YNNKEL (reference sequence). The V gene lost 1 base and the J gene lost 10 bases, with 14 bases spanning the gap. The chain carries TRBV3-1 and TRBJ1-6, with D unclear. This clonotype originated in a girl aged 2-9 years with congenital amegakaryocytic thrombocytopenia, due to receive a stem cell transplant. Sequencing used PBMCs, obtained before TCRalphabeta/CD19-depleted stem cell transplant. In nucleotides, the CDR3 is TGTGCCAGCAGCCAAGTCCCAAGTGGTGGCTCACCCCTCCACTTT. It encodes CASSQVPSGGSPLHF.